A single sample is the source of the 17 T cell receptor beta chains below, sequenced in a study of cytomegalovirus exposure and HLA in healthy donors. The method was immunoSEQ multiplex PCR; TCRdb's version includes in-frame clones alone and lacks a portion of them. The sample has around 120,000 clones; approximately 90% are singletons. The sequenced sample consisted of PBMCs. Source of these receptors: a man aged 18-30 years in good health and CMV-seropositive.

The gene calls are TRBV7-9 and TRBJ2-3; D may be TRBD1 (6 bases). Per germline, CDR1 SEHNR and CDR2 FQNEAQ (reference sequence). V gave up 2 bases and J gave up 4 bases, with 16 bases separating them. The CDR3 length is 16 residues. The CDR3 here is CASSLIGGQPPDTQYF. Written as DNA, the CDR3 is TGTGCCAGCAGCTTAATCGGAGGACAGCCTCCAGATACGCAGTATTTT.

The chain couples TRBV7-9 to TRBJ1-2; D possibly corresponds to TRBD1 (6 bases). This CDR3 region has 15 residues. Germline CDR1 and CDR2: SEHNR and FQNEAQ (reference sequence). V was cut by 5 bases and J by 5 bases, with 18 bases left in between. CDR3 loop: CASSPTQDREYGYTF. CDR3 in DNA: TGTGCCAGCAGCCCAACTCAGGACAGAGAATATGGCTACACCTTC.

The chain employs TRBV6-5 and TRBJ2-1; possibly TRBD2 for D (5 bases). CDR1 MNHEY and CDR2 SVGAGI come from the germline V gene. The V gene lost 1 base and the J gene lost 0 bases, with 10 bases spanning the gap. The CDR3 covers 16 residues. The CDR3 protein is CASSYYGESSYNEQFF. The CDR3 region has the DNA TGTGCCAGCAGTTACTACGGGGAGAGCTCCTACAATGAGCAGTTCTTC.

The chain combines TRBV7-9 with TRBJ1-5; D is possibly TRBD1 (5 bases). Germline CDR1 reads SEHNR; CDR2 reads FQNEAQ (reference sequence). The CDR3 sequence is 17 residues long. V was shortened by 6 bases and J by 5 bases, with 23 bases between the two germline ends. The CDR3 sequence is CASSPGYRSSGHQPQHF. DNA for the CDR3: TGTGCCAGCAGTCCCGGGTACAGGAGCTCGGGTCATCAGCCCCAGCATTTT.

V gene TRBV29-1 combines with J gene TRBJ1-2, with 7 positions matching TRBD1. Germline V gene lookup returns CDR1 SQVTM and CDR2 ANQGSEA. The trim removed 6 bases at V and 0 bases at J, leaving 10 bases unmatched. The length of the CDR3 is 15 residues. The CDR3 region is CSVSIGTDANYGYTF. The DNA of the CDR3 is TGCAGCGTATCCATCGGGACAGACGCTAACTATGGCTACACCTTC.

The chain couples TRBV2 to TRBJ1-5, with 8 positions matching TRBD1. This CDR3 is built from 16 residues. V gave up 6 bases and J gave up 4 bases; unmatched junction bases: 11. Germline V lookup: CDR1 SNHLY, CDR2 FYNNEI. The CDR3 protein is CASRGNRDRRNQPQHF. The CDR3 region has the DNA TGTGCCAGCAGGGGAAACCGGGACAGGAGAAATCAGCCCCAGCATTTT.

The rearrangement uses TRBV5-1 and TRBJ2-2; 8 bases match TRBD1. Germline V CDR1 and CDR2: SGHRS, YFSETQ. The CDR3 runs to 14 residues. Trimming took 3 bases from V and 4 from J; bases not matched to a gene: 2. CDR3 DNA sequence: TGCGCCAGCAGCTCAGGGACAGGCACCGGGGAGCTGTTTTTT. Amino acids: CASSSGTGTGELFF.

The V and J genes are TRBV5-1 and TRBJ2-5; a weak D match, TRBD2 (5 bases). The CDR3 runs 14 residues. V was pared by 0 bases and J by 4 bases, with 10 bases between. Per germline, CDR1 SGHRS and CDR2 YFSETQ. Here the CDR3 DNA reads TGCGCCAGCAGCTTGGGGAGAGGAGGAGAGACCCAGTACTTC. Its translation is CASSLGRGGETQYF.

This chain connects TRBV14 to TRBJ1-4; unclear D gene. CDR1 SGHDN and CDR2 FVKESK come from the germline V gene. V was clipped by 4 bases and J by 4 bases, with 10 bases between them. The CDR3 has 14 residues. For the CDR3, the DNA is TGTGCCAGCAGCCCCCTGTGGAGTAATGAAAAACTGTTTTTT. Encoded protein: CASSPLWSNEKLFF.

The chain recombines TRBV5-8 with TRBJ2-7; D might be TRBD2 (5 bases). Germline assignment: CDR1 SGHTS and CDR2 YDEGEE. The CDR3 is made up of 15 amino acids. The V end lost 2 bases, the J end lost 7 bases, and 19 bases lay between the germline ends. CDR3 nucleotides: TGTGCCAGCAGCTTCGGTACTTTAGGGCCGGGGGAGCAGTACTTC. Encoded protein: CASSFGTLGPGEQYF.

The chain carries TRBV13 and TRBJ1-6, with a possible D match to TRBD1 (6 bases). Germline V gene lookup returns CDR1 PRHDT and CDR2 FYEKMQ (reference sequence). The CDR3 runs 16 residues. V was clipped by 6 bases and J by 9 bases, with 21 bases between them. In DNA form, the CDR3 reads TGTGCCAGCAGTGAACGTAAACGAGCCAGGGGTTCACCCCTCCACTTT. Its translation: CASSERKRARGSPLHF. Filled out from reference TRBV13 and TRBJ1-6, the complete variable domain reads AAGVIQSPRHLIKEKRETATLKCYPIPRHDTVYWYQQGPGQDPQFLISFYEKMQSDKGSIPDRFSAQQFSDYHSELNMSSLELGDSALYFCASSERKRARGSPLHFGNGTRLTVT.

The J gene is TRBJ2-7, the V gene TRBV5-1, with D perhaps matching TRBD2 (5 bases). The V end lost 4 bases, the J end lost 3 bases, and 20 bases lay between the germline ends. The CDR3 extends over 16 amino acids. Germline V gene sequence: CDR1 SGHRS, CDR2 YFSETQ. For the CDR3, the DNA is TGCGCCAGCAGCCGGGGTTCGGCCGGAACAGACTACGAGCAGTACTTC. Its protein product is CASSRGSAGTDYEQYF.

This chain uses TRBV7-7 with TRBJ1-5; 11 positions agree with TRBD1. The CDR3 is made up of 16 amino acids. Trimming at V came to 10 bases and at J to 6 bases, leaving 14 bases not matched to a gene. In germline, CDR1 is SSHAT, CDR2 FNYEAQ (reference sequence). CDR3 bases: TGTGCCATCCCCCCGGACAGGGGGCTTTTAGGTCAGCCCCAGCATTTT. As protein: CAIPPDRGLLGQPQHF.

This chain joins TRBV5-4 and TRBJ2-3, with a tentative D call TRBD1 (6 bases). This CDR3 has 14 amino acids. V lost 0 bases to trimming and J lost 1 base, with 6 bases between them. Germline assignment: CDR1 SGHNT and CDR2 YYREEE (reference sequence). The CDR3 spells CASSLDRGTDTQYF. In DNA, the CDR3 is TGTGCCAGCAGCTTGGACAGGGGCACAGATACGCAGTATTTT.

The chain recombines TRBV21-1 with TRBJ1-2; the table names TRBD1, a call not compared with the DNA. TRBV21-1 is reported as a pseudogene. This CDR3 is 11 amino acids long. CDR3 in DNA: TGTGCCAGCAAACAGACCCATGGCTACACCTTC. It specifies CASKQTHGYTF.

The chain combines TRBV15 with TRBJ2-5; D is uncertain. The ends were cut back, 4 bases at V and 4 bases at J, with 19 bases in the middle. The CDR3 has 16 residues. Germline assignment: CDR1 LNHNV and CDR2 YYDKDF (reference sequence). CDR3 loop: CATSKLQTAAVETQYF. The CDR3, as DNA: TGTGCCACCAGCAAACTCCAAACCGCCGCCGTAGAGACCCAGTACTTC.

This clone was recorded once. The chain combines TRBV5-6 with TRBJ2-5; D is perhaps TRBD2 (7 bases). This CDR3 region has 15 residues. Germline loops: CDR1 SGHDT, CDR2 YYEEEE. Between the trimmed V and J ends, which lost 2 bases and 4 bases, there was a span of 15 bases. The DNA of the CDR3 is TGTGCCAGCAGCTTTGAGGGGGGGCCTCGAGAGACCCAGTACTTC. Its protein product is CASSFEGGPRETQYF.